These 14 T cell receptor beta chains were sequenced from one sample in a study of T cell responses to AZD1222 COVID-19 vaccine. Profiling relied on immunoSEQ multiplex PCR, and the TCRdb table lists in-frame clones only, not all of them. Of 150,000 to 200,000 clones in the sample, just under 95% were seen once. The material sequenced was peripheral blood, taken on day 0 of AZD1222 vaccination. The source of these receptors is an adult in good health.

The chain joins TRBV3-1 (or the pseudogene TRBV3-2) to TRBJ1-2, with TRBD1 matching over 10 bases. The germline CDR1 and CDR2 sequences are LGHDT and YNNKEL (reference sequence). Losses at the gene ends were 6 bases for V and 7 bases for J; bases not matched to a gene: 11. The CDR3 spans 15 residues. For the CDR3, the DNA is TGTGCCAGCAGGAGGAGGACAGGGGGTTTGAGTGGCTACACCTTC. Translated: CASRRRTGGLSGYTF.

This chain uses TRBV20-1 with TRBJ1-2, with D hard to call. Trimming cost V 3 bases and J 5 bases, with 13 bases left between them. The CDR3 has 13 residues. Germline CDR1 DFQATT, CDR2 SNEGSKA (reference sequence). CDR3 sequence (DNA): TGCAGTGCTAGTACTGCAGGCCAATATGGCTACACCTTC. This encodes CSASTAGQYGYTF.

The gene calls are TRBV28 and TRBJ2-1; 12 bases align to TRBD2. The V and J ends lost 6 bases and 7 bases, in that order; junction bases with no gene match: 4. Germline CDR1 reads MDHEN; CDR2 reads SYDVKM. CDR3 length equals 14 residues. The CDR3 nucleotides read TGTGCCAGCAGCCTAGCGGGGGGGTCGAATGAGCAGTTCTTC. As protein: CASSLAGGSNEQFF.

The gene calls are TRBV3-1 (or the pseudogene TRBV3-2) and TRBJ2-2; unclear D gene. In germline, CDR1 is LGHDT, CDR2 YNNKEL (reference sequence). V lost 8 bases and J 7 bases, leaving 8 bases between the germline ends. The length of the CDR3 is 11 residues. CDR3 region: CASRKGGELFF. In DNA form, the CDR3 reads TGTGCCAGCCGAAAAGGCGGGGAGCTGTTTTTT.

V gene TRBV4-3 combines with J gene TRBJ2-7, with unresolved D. Germline V lookup: CDR1 LGHNA, CDR2 YSLEER. The CDR3 covers 14 residues. The V and J ends lost 0 bases and 3 bases respectively, with 9 bases between them. CDR3 nucleotides: TGCGCCAGCAGCCAAGAACCGGGCGTCTACGAGCAGTACTTC. Protein sequence: CASSQEPGVYEQYF.

This chain links TRBV6-5 with TRBJ1-1; D is unclear. From germline, CDR1 is MNHEY and CDR2 SVGAGI. The CDR3 spans 15 residues. V lost 2 bases and J 0 bases, leaving 10 bases between the germline ends. CDR3 bases: TGTGCCAGCAGTTACGGGTCACATTTGAACACTGAAGCTTTCTTT. Translation gives CASSYGSHLNTEAFF.

This clone was recorded a few times. This chain joins TRBV4-1 and TRBJ1-5, with D possibly TRBD1 on 6 matching bases. This CDR3 comprises 14 residues. CDR1 MGHRA and CDR2 YSYEKL come from the germline V gene. Trimming stripped 6 bases from V and 3 bases from J, with 12 bases between. The CDR3 DNA reads as TGCGCCAGCAGGTCACAGGGCCTCAATCAGCCCCAGCATTTT. Translating gives CASRSQGLNQPQHF.

The V call is TRBV6-5, the J call TRBJ2-3; the D is unclear. The CDR3 is 13 amino acids. The germline V and J ends were trimmed by 3 bases and 8 bases, with 12 bases remaining between them. CDR1 and CDR2 (germline): MNHEY, SVGAGI. The CDR3 loop reads CASSYSVVGTQYF. CDR3 bases: TGTGCCAGCAGTTATTCGGTTGTGGGTACGCAGTATTTT.

This chain joins TRBV28 and TRBJ2-7; 8 positions agree with TRBD1. Per germline, CDR1 MDHEN and CDR2 SYDVKM. The V gene end was trimmed by 5 bases and the J gene end by 1 base; junction bases not matched to a gene: 10. The CDR3 covers 16 residues. The DNA for the CDR3 is TGTGCCAGCAGTAGTACCGGGACAGGCTATTCCTACGAGCAGTACTTC. Translated: CASSSTGTGYSYEQYF.

The rearrangement links TRBV27 to TRBJ2-7; D might be TRBD1 (6 bases). The CDR3 has 14 amino acids. Between the trimmed V and J ends, which lost 5 bases and 4 bases, there was a span of 15 bases. Germline-derived CDR1 and CDR2 are MNHEY and SMNVEV (reference sequence). The CDR3 nucleotides read TGTGCCAGCAGTCAGGACAGACGAAAGTACGAGCAGTACTTC. Its protein is CASSQDRRKYEQYF.

V usage is TRBV18 and J usage is TRBJ1-4; D is perhaps TRBD1 (5 bases). V was clipped by 4 bases and J by 5 bases, with 14 bases between them. The CDR3 has 15 amino acids. Germline V gene lookup returns CDR1 KGHSH and CDR2 LQKENI. The DNA of the CDR3 is TGTGCCAGCTCACAAGCCGGGACGGCGAATGAAAAACTGTTTTTT. Its protein product is CASSQAGTANEKLFF.

The gene calls are TRBV29-1 and TRBJ1-2; D might be TRBD1 (6 bases). Germline values: CDR1 SQVTM, CDR2 ANQGSEA. V was clipped by 4 bases and J by 3 bases, with 9 bases between them. This CDR3 has 12 residues. CDR3 amino acids: CSVVRQDYGYTF. The CDR3 nucleotides are TGCAGCGTTGTGAGACAGGACTATGGCTACACCTTC.

The chain links TRBV7-9 to TRBJ2-5, with TRBD2 as a possible D gene (6 bases). The ends were cut back, 4 bases at V and 2 bases at J, with 17 bases in the middle. The CDR3 contains 16 residues. Germline V CDR1 and CDR2: SEHNR, FQNEAQ (reference sequence). CDR3 protein: CASSSAGGTLQETQYF. The CDR3 DNA reads TGTGCCAGCAGCTCCGCCGGCGGGACTTTGCAAGAGACCCAGTACTTC.

The chain uses TRBV9 and TRBJ2-3, with 10 bases identical to TRBD2. V dropped 0 bases and J dropped 2; count of bases not matched to a gene: 6. The CDR3 totals 17 residues. Looked up from germline, CDR1 is SGDLS and CDR2 is YYNGEE. CDR3 residues: CASSVGGSGRTTDTQYF. As DNA, the CDR3 is TGTGCCAGCAGCGTAGGGGGTAGCGGGAGGACCACAGATACGCAGTATTTT.